Following are 16 T cell receptor beta chains from one sample sequenced in a study of T cell clonotyping in hematopoietic cell transplantation. Produced via immunoSEQ multiplex PCR; TCRdb's table is partial and in-frame only. The data hold some 30,000 clones, with about 83% observed a single time. The time point denotes: recipient sample about 28 days before transplant, after cytoreduction. Sequenced material: peripheral blood mononuclear cells, taken before stem cell transplant. The receptors shown here come from a young woman with chronic myeloid leukemia. Some clones in this sample may be carry-over from other donors' samples.

The V call is TRBV30, the J call TRBJ1-2, with 8 positions matching TRBD1. The V gene end was trimmed by 2 bases and the J gene end by 6 bases; junction bases not matched to a gene: 5. CDR1 and CDR2 from the germline V gene are GTSNPN and SVGIG (reference sequence). The CDR3 loop spans 13 amino acids. The CDR3 loop is CAWSHQGANGYTF. The CDR3 nucleotides read TGTGCCTGGAGTCACCAGGGGGCTAATGGCTACACCTTC. Filled out from reference TRBV30 and TRBJ1-2, the complete variable domain reads SQTIHQWPATLVQPVGSPLSLECTVEGTSNPNLYWYRQAAGRGLQLLFYSVGIGQISSEVPQNLSASRPQDRQFILSSKKLLLSDSGFYLCAWSHQGANGYTFGSGTRLTVV.

This clone was seen only a few times. The J gene is TRBJ1-2, the V gene TRBV2; 9 positions match TRBD1. CDR3 size: 15 residues. With 6 bases clipped from V and 7 bases from J, the junction kept 12 bases outside the gene matches. CDR1 SNHLY and CDR2 FYNNEI come from the germline V gene. The CDR3 loop reads CASRGSGTGSAGYTF. CDR3 nucleotides: TGTGCCAGCAGGGGATCCGGGACAGGGTCTGCTGGCTACACCTTC.

The count of this clone is one. V usage is TRBV6-6 and J usage is TRBJ1-5, with 8 bases identical to TRBD1. Trimming at V came to 6 bases and at J to 3 bases, leaving 10 bases not matched to a gene. This CDR3 spans 16 amino acids. CDR1 is MNHNY and CDR2 is SVGAGI in the germline V gene (reference sequence). The CDR3 is CASSSGQGGINQPQHF. The CDR3 region has the DNA TGTGCCAGCAGCTCCGGACAGGGAGGAATCAATCAGCCCCAGCATTTT.

This chain uses TRBV30 with TRBJ2-2; the D is unclear. V gave up 1 base and J gave up 5 bases, with 17 bases separating them. The CDR3 has 16 amino acids. The V gene's germline CDR1 is GTSNPN and CDR2 SVGIG (reference sequence). As DNA, the CDR3 is TGTGCCTGGAGTGCATCACAAGTTCCTCTAACCGGGGAGCTGTTTTTT. Translated, it gives CAWSASQVPLTGELFF.

The chain is built from TRBV6-5 and TRBJ1-5, with unresolved D. Trimming stripped 4 bases from V and 5 bases from J, with 12 bases between. Germline V gene sequence: CDR1 MNHEY, CDR2 SVGAGI. The CDR3 covers 14 residues. The CDR3 coding sequence is TGTGCCAGCAGTTCCCTGGGCCCCGATCAGCCCCAGCATTTT. This encodes CASSSLGPDQPQHF.

This clone was seen more than once but under ten times. CDR3 sequence: CASSLLGLAEETQYF. The DNA of the CDR3 is TGTGCCAGCAGCTTATTGGGACTAGCGGAAGAGACCCAGTACTTC. The chain carries TRBV13 and TRBJ2-5; TRBD2 agrees at 11 bases. The junction had 2 bases not matched to a gene; V was cut back by 2 bases and J by 3 bases. CDR3 length: 15 residues. CDR1 PRHDT and CDR2 FYEKMQ come from the germline V gene (reference sequence).

This clone was seen only once. CDR3 loop: CASSRPQGGRGYTF. CDR3 DNA sequence: TGTGCCAGTAGTCGACCCCAGGGAGGCAGGGGCTACACCTTC. J is TRBJ1-2 and V is TRBV19; a possible D gene is TRBD1 (5 bases). Germline assignment: CDR1 LNHDA and CDR2 SQIVND (reference sequence). Trimming removed 5 bases from V and 8 bases from J, with 18 bases in between. The CDR3 contains 14 residues.

J is TRBJ1-6 and V is TRBV30, with D uncertain. Germline CDR1 GTSNPN, CDR2 SVGIG (reference sequence). The V and J ends lost 0 bases and 3 bases respectively, with 9 bases between them. CDR3 size: 15 residues. CDR3 in DNA: TGTGCCTGGAGTGTACCGGCGGTCTATAATTCACCCCTCCACTTT. Translation gives CAWSVPAVYNSPLHF.

This clone was observed a few times. The chain uses TRBV5-8 and TRBJ1-5; D is possibly TRBD1 (6 bases). The CDR3 length is 16 residues. The germline gives CDR1 SGHTS, CDR2 YDEGEE. The V gene lost 4 bases and the J gene lost 0 bases, with 14 bases spanning the gap. Written as DNA, the CDR3 is TGTGCCAGCAGCCGGAGGACAGACTATAGCAATCAGCCCCAGCATTTT. Its protein is CASSRRTDYSNQPQHF. The full variable domain, with the rest looked up from reference TRBV5-8 and TRBJ1-5, is EAGVTQSPTHLIKTRGQQATLRCSPISGHTSVYWYQQALGLGLQFLLWYDEGEERNRGNFPPRFSGRQFPNYSSELNVNALELEDSALYLCASSRRTDYSNQPQHFGDGTRLSIL.

V gene TRBV6-5 combines with J gene TRBJ1-2, with a tentative D call TRBD1 (6 bases). The V gene lost 4 bases and the J gene lost 1 base, with 7 bases spanning the gap. Germline CDR1 reads MNHEY; CDR2 reads SVGAGI. This CDR3 is 13 amino acids long. CDR3 amino acids: CASSSDSNYGYTF. The CDR3 DNA sequence: TGTGCCAGCAGTTCGGACAGTAACTATGGCTACACCTTC.

The chain is built from TRBV11-2 and TRBJ1-6; TRBD1 matches 8 bases. This CDR3 has 15 residues. Trimming at V came to 5 bases and at J to 9 bases, leaving 9 bases not matched to a gene. The germline V gene has CDR1 SGHAT and CDR2 FQNNGV. The CDR3 spells CASSQRTGNGSPLHF. CDR3 nucleotide sequence: TGTGCCAGCAGCCAACGGACAGGGAACGGTTCACCCCTCCACTTT.

The V gene is TRBV27, the J gene TRBJ2-7; a possible D gene is TRBD1 (6 bases). Per the germline V gene, CDR1 is MNHEY and CDR2 is SMNVEV (reference sequence). Trimming left V 2 bases short and J 6 bases short, with 14 bases between. This CDR3 region has 14 residues. CDR3 sequence: CASSLRLTGSEQYF. In nucleotides, the CDR3 is TGTGCCAGCAGTTTAAGGCTGACAGGCTCCGAGCAGTACTTC.

The chain joins TRBV7-8 to TRBJ1-2; no reliable D call. CDR3 length: 15 residues. The V and J ends lost 6 bases and 4 bases respectively, with 18 bases between them. Germline V gene data show CDR1 as SGHVS and CDR2 as FQNEAQ. The DNA of the CDR3 is TGTGCCAGCAGTCCCGGCGGCGGCCCGATCTATGGCTACACCTTC. Translated, it gives CASSPGGGPIYGYTF.

This rearrangement joins TRBV25-1 to TRBJ1-1, with TRBD1 as a possible D gene (6 bases). Trimming removed 6 bases at V and 4 bases at J, with 18 bases between. The length of the CDR3 is 15 residues. Germline CDR1 is MGHDK and CDR2 is SYGVNS. The CDR3 DNA is TGTGCCAGCAGGGCCGATCAGGGGATGGGCACTGAAGCTTTCTTT. Encoded protein: CASRADQGMGTEAFF.

This clone appeared a single time. The chain joins TRBV30 to TRBJ1-2, with unresolved D. Germline assignment: CDR1 GTSNPN and CDR2 SVGIG (reference sequence). V lost 1 base to trimming and J lost 8 bases, with 14 bases between them. The CDR3 spans 13 residues. CDR3 bases: TGTGCCTGGAGTGCCAGTAGAGGGTACGGCTACACCTTC. Its translation is CAWSASRGYGYTF.

The V call is TRBV19, the J call TRBJ1-6; perhaps TRBD1 as D (5 bases). From germline, CDR1 is LNHDA and CDR2 SQIVND (reference sequence). This CDR3 region has 14 residues. V was cut by 9 bases and J by 10 bases, with 19 bases left in between. The DNA of the CDR3 is TGTGCCAGCCAATCGACGGGGGTGGGATCACCCCTCCACTTT. The encoded protein is CASQSTGVGSPLHF.